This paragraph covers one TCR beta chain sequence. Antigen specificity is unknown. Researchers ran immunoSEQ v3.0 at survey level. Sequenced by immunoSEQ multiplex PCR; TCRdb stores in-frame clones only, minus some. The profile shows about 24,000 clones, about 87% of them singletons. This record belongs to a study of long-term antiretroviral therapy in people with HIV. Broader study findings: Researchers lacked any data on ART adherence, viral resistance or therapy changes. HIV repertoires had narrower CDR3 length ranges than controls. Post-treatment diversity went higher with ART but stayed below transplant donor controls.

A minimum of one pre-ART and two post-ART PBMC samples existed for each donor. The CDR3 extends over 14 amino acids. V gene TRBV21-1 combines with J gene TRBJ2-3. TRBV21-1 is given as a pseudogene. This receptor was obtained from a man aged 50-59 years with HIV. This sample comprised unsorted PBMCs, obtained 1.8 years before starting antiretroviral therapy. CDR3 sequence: CASGSGSSTDTQYF. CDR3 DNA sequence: TGTGCCAGCGGGTCTGGTTCGAGCACAGATACGCAGTATTTT.